One and the same sample provided the 20 T cell receptor beta chains below, sequenced in a study of blood T cell repertoires in COVID-19 (dated by TCRdb to 2018 to 2020). The library was built by means of the immunoSEQ multiplex PCR assay. In its TCRdb copy, this immuneACCESS table keeps in-frame sequences only and misses some clones. Where compared with another copy, unresolved V genes explain less than half of these, and the others have no known cause. In all, the sample holds a few hundred thousand clones, and 83% of those were seen once. Roughly 1.1% of the sample lies in the top ten. Specimen: peripheral blood. The receptors originated from a woman between 50 and 59 years old with acute or convalescent COVID-19.

The rearrangement joins TRBV6-5 to TRBJ1-2, with 8 bases that match TRBD1. Looked up from germline, CDR1 is MNHEY and CDR2 is SVGAGI. V lost 2 bases to trimming and J lost 7 bases; unmatched junction nucleotides: 12. This CDR3 spans 16 amino acids. CDR3 nucleotides: TGTGCCAGCAGTTACCCGAGGGCCCAGGGGGCGTCTGGCTACACCTTC. Translated: CASSYPRAQGASGYTF.

The V gene is TRBV6-5, the J gene TRBJ2-1, with TRBD1 as a possible D gene (6 bases). CDR3 length equals 15 residues. In germline, CDR1 is MNHEY, CDR2 SVGAGI. V was cut by 4 bases and J by 0 bases, with 10 bases left in between. The CDR3 sequence is CASSSTGSSYNEQFF. The CDR3 coding sequence is TGTGCCAGCAGTTCGACAGGCAGCTCCTACAATGAGCAGTTCTTC.

CDR3 sequence: CASTSGTGSEKLFF. CDR3 DNA sequence: TGTGCCAGCACCTCCGGGACAGGGAGTGAAAAACTGTTTTTT. The chain recombines TRBV5-4 with TRBJ1-4, with 9 bases aligning to TRBD1. The CDR3 has 14 residues. In germline, CDR1 is SGHNT, CDR2 YYREEE (reference sequence). The V gene end was trimmed by 6 bases and the J gene end by 7 bases; junction bases not matched to a gene: 7.

This clone occurred once. The chain joins TRBV21-1 to TRBJ1-3; the D call of TRBD1 is as the table states it, not checked on the DNA. TRBV21-1 counts as a pseudogene. CDR3 length equals 14 residues. Here the CDR3 reads CASSKRGSGNTIYF. The DNA of the CDR3 is TGTGCCAGCAGCAAAAGGGGTTCTGGAAACACCATATATTTT.

The V gene is TRBV5-4, the J gene TRBJ2-1; the D gene is possibly TRBD2 (5 bases). The CDR3 is made up of 16 amino acids. V was cut by 5 bases and J by 0 bases, with 15 bases left in between. Per the germline V gene, CDR1 is SGHNT and CDR2 is YYREEE (reference sequence). The CDR3 DNA reads TGTGCCAGCAGTCCCAGCGGAGTGAGCTCCTACAATGAGCAGTTCTTC. Its translation: CASSPSGVSSYNEQFF.

CDR3 sequence reads: CASSEASSDRVAFF. The DNA of the CDR3 is TGTGCCAGCAGTGAGGCATCCTCCGACCGGGTGGCTTTCTTT. The chain is built from TRBV28 and TRBJ1-1; D remains unclear. Germline V gene sequence: CDR1 MDHEN, CDR2 SYDVKM. V lost 5 bases, J lost 11 bases, and 21 bases lay in between. CDR3 length: 14 residues. The full variable domain, completed using reference TRBV28 and TRBJ1-1, is DVKVTQSSRYLVKRTGEKVFLECVQDMDHENMFWYRQDPGLGLRLIYFSYDVKMKEKGDIPEGYSVSREKKERFSLILESASTNQTSMYLCASSEASSDRVAFFGQGTRLTVV.

The V call is TRBV5-5, the J call TRBJ1-6; D may be TRBD1 (5 bases). Germline CDR1 and CDR2: SGHKS and YYEKEE (reference sequence). V shed 5 bases and J shed 0 bases, with 12 bases lying between them. This CDR3 region has 16 residues. This CDR3 is CASRDSKSSYNSPLHF. Written as DNA, the CDR3 is TGTGCCAGCAGAGACAGCAAAAGCTCCTATAATTCACCCCTCCACTTT.

The chain joins TRBV18 to TRBJ2-1, with TRBD1 identical over 11 bases. CDR1 and CDR2 (germline): KGHSH, LQKENI. With 4 bases clipped from V and 4 bases from J, the junction kept 3 bases outside the gene matches. This CDR3 is built from 15 residues. The CDR3 DNA sequence: TGTGCCAGCTCACTGCGGGACAGGGGGTACAATGAGCAGTTCTTC. Translating gives CASSLRDRGYNEQFF.

The CDR3 protein is CASSGTGLRETQYF. CDR3 DNA sequence: TGTGCCAGCAGCGGGACAGGGTTGCGGGAGACCCAGTACTTC. The chain employs TRBV6-5 and TRBJ2-5, with 9 bases matching TRBD1. The CDR3 runs to 14 residues. Germline V CDR1 and CDR2: MNHEY, SVGAGI. Unmatched junction bases numbered 7, after V lost 6 bases and J lost 5 bases.

The CDR3 sequence is CASSFGDRGYGYTF. In nucleotides, the CDR3 is TGTGCCAGCAGTTTCGGGGACAGGGGGTATGGCTACACCTTC. The rearrangement uses TRBV6-5 and TRBJ1-2; 11 bases are a match to TRBD1. Germline assignment: CDR1 MNHEY and CDR2 SVGAGI. This CDR3 region has 14 residues. J lost 5 bases, V lost 4 bases, and 3 bases had no gene match.

The rearrangement uses TRBV5-1 and TRBJ2-5, with a tentative D call TRBD1 (6 bases). CDR3 length equals 13 residues. Trimming cost V 2 bases and J 5 bases, with 10 bases left between them. Germline CDR1 reads SGHRS; CDR2 reads YFSETQ. The CDR3 region has the DNA TGCGCCAGCAGCTTTACCGGACAGGAGACCCAGTACTTC. Its protein is CASSFTGQETQYF.

The V and J genes are TRBV6-5 and TRBJ1-1; D might be TRBD1 (5 bases). The CDR3 spans 13 residues. Germline CDR1 reads MNHEY; CDR2 reads SVGAGI. V lost 5 bases and J 13 bases, leaving 20 bases between the germline ends. The CDR3 DNA sequence: TGTGCCAGCAGTCGAGACTTCACAGCCGGGGGTTTCTTT. It yields the protein CASSRDFTAGGFF.

V is TRBV5-1 and J is TRBJ2-5; D is perhaps TRBD1 (5 bases). Trimming left V 2 bases short and J 1 base short, with 15 bases between. This CDR3 is built from 16 residues. Germline CDR1 SGHRS, CDR2 YFSETQ. CDR3 sequence: CASSLGPTGTQETQYF. Here the CDR3 DNA reads TGCGCCAGCAGCTTAGGGCCCACAGGCACCCAAGAGACCCAGTACTTC.

The rearrangement joins TRBV27 to TRBJ1-1; 7 bases are a match to TRBD1. CDR1 MNHEY and CDR2 SMNVEV come from the germline V gene (reference sequence). J gave up 6 bases and V 5 bases, and 0 bases lay outside the gene matches. This CDR3 spans 11 amino acids. CDR3 sequence (DNA): TGTGCCAGCAGTGGGACAGCTGAAGCTTTCTTT. Translated, it gives CASSGTAEAFF.

This clone was found once. A junction boundary mismatches the germline segment, possibly from a read error. Additional DNA sequences in this sample encode the identical CDR3. V is TRBV9 and J is TRBJ1-1; no reliable D call. Per germline, CDR1 SGDLS and CDR2 YYNGEE. The CDR3 runs to 13 residues. The CDR3 DNA is TGTGCCAGCAGCGTAGGGCCGAACACAGAAGCTTTCTTT. Translation gives CASSVGPNTEAFF. Combining the CDR3 with reference TRBV9 and TRBJ1-1 gives the whole variable domain DSGVTQTPKHLITATGQRVTLRCSPRSGDLSVYWYQQSLDQGLQFLIQYYNGEERAKGNILERFSAQQFPDLHSELNLSSLELGDSALYFCASSVGPNTEAFFGQGTRLTVV.

V and J are TRBV18 and TRBJ2-3; 9 nucleotides agree with TRBD1. In germline, CDR1 is KGHSH, CDR2 LQKENI. The V and J ends lost 0 bases and 3 bases, in that order; junction bases with no gene match: 7. The CDR3 covers 17 residues. The CDR3 sequence is CASSPPGTGISTDTQYF. The CDR3 DNA reads TGTGCCAGCTCACCACCCGGGACAGGGATTTCGACAGATACGCAGTATTTT.

V and J are TRBV7-9 and TRBJ1-3; D might be TRBD1 (5 bases). Germline V CDR1 and CDR2: SEHNR, FQNEAQ (reference sequence). CDR3 length: 16 amino acids. Trimming removed 5 bases from V and 0 bases from J, with 14 bases in between. Here the CDR3 DNA reads TGTGCCAGCAGCCCAGCGGGCAGGGTCTCTGGAAACACCATATATTTT. Its protein product is CASSPAGRVSGNTIYF. The complete variable domain, with remaining parts taken from reference TRBV7-9 and TRBJ1-3, reads DTGVSQNPRHKITKRGQNVTFRCDPISEHNRLYWYRQTLGQGPEFLTYFQNEAQLEKSRLLSDRFSAERPKGSFSTLEIQRTEQGDSAMYLCASSPAGRVSGNTIYFGEGSWLTVV.

The rearrangement uses TRBV19 and TRBJ1-2; 7 nucleotides match TRBD1. The length of the CDR3 is 16 residues. Losses at the gene ends were 4 bases for V and 0 bases for J; bases not matched to a gene: 8. Germline V gene data show CDR1 as LNHDA and CDR2 as SQIVND (reference sequence). Written as DNA, the CDR3 is TGTGCCAGTAGTAAAACAGGGGTAATGGCTAACTATGGCTACACCTTC. Translated: CASSKTGVMANYGYTF. The entire variable domain, with the rest obtained from reference TRBV19 and TRBJ1-2, is as follows: DGGITQSPKYLFRKEGQNVTLSCEQNLNHDAMYWYRQDPGQGLRLIYYSQIVNDFQKGDIAEGYSVSREKKESFPLTVTSAQKNPTAFYLCASSKTGVMANYGYTFGSGTRLTVV.

The rearrangement links TRBV18 to TRBJ2-3; D is uncertain. Germline V gives CDR1 KGHSH, CDR2 LQKENI. This CDR3 is 15 amino acids long. V gave up 5 bases and J gave up 0 bases, with 12 bases separating them. CDR3 amino acids: CASSSSRFSTDTQYF. The CDR3 nucleotides are TGTGCCAGCTCATCAAGCCGTTTTAGCACAGATACGCAGTATTTT.

The chain has TRBV7-9 and TRBJ1-2, with TRBD1 as a possible D gene (5 bases). CDR1 and CDR2 (germline): SEHNR, FQNEAQ (reference sequence). Trimming stripped 6 bases from V and 4 bases from J, with 12 bases between. This CDR3 has 13 residues. CDR3 sequence reads: CASSLDSAYGYTF. CDR3 sequence (DNA): TGTGCCAGCAGTCTTGACAGCGCCTATGGCTACACCTTC. The full variable domain, rest sourced from reference TRBV7-9 and TRBJ1-2, is DTGVSQNPRHKITKRGQNVTFRCDPISEHNRLYWYRQTLGQGPEFLTYFQNEAQLEKSRLLSDRFSAERPKGSFSTLEIQRTEQGDSAMYLCASSLDSAYGYTFGSGTRLTVV.